This TCR beta chain originates from a study of response to subunit inactivated influenza vaccine (dated by TCRdb to the late 2010s). Broadly, across the study: The study used deep quantitative T cell receptor repertoire profiling to track responses to a trivalent subunit inactivated influenza vaccine.

Study-level results and caveats: According to the authors, only a limited number of new T cells may be recruited by each seasonal influenza vaccination.

From the cysteine up to the phenylalanine, the CDR3 has a length of 16 residues. Solely the CDR3 DNA is kept, with 48 bases framed from the first base. The germline V gene specifies MGHDK as CDR1 and SYGVNS as CDR2. V lost 5 bases and J lost 4 bases, and the count of bases not matched to a germline gene is 6. There are a few counts of this clonotype. This clone's antigen is unknown. No qualities accompany the bases; no much larger clone lies one base away. Libraries were made using RT-PCR. Sequencing was performed on an Illumina HiSeq 2500. TCRdb handled the public reads itself, with Q25 trimming in fastp and clone calling in MiXCR, and kept productive beta chains. Each CDR3 protein appears once, grouped with its most common genes and DNA. Present in this sample are approximately 680,000 distinct CDR3 sequences, roughly 14% of which were seen just once. Around 10% of the sample is in the top ten clones.

This clonotype originated in a man aged 45-65 years who received an inactivated influenza vaccine. Donor details come from another sample of the same person, matched by shared clones. The chain is encoded by TRBV25-1 joined to TRBJ2-3, with TRBD2 identical over 13 junction bases. The starting material was PBMCs from blood, obtained 11 to 12 days after vaccination. The nucleotide sequence is TGTGCCAGCAGTACCCGGACTAGCGGGAGACCAGATACGCAGTATTTT. Translated, it reads CASSTRTSGRPDTQYF.